This record covers a single T cell receptor (beta chain). The data were taken from a study of Graves' ophthalmopathy and Graves' hyperthyroidism. V lost 4 bases and J lost 7; bases outside the gene matches: 9. CDR1 is DFQATT and CDR2 is SNEGSKA in the germline V gene (reference sequence). CDR3 length equals 13 residues. CDR3 regions of TCR beta were amplified from RNA transcripts. The first-round RT-PCR employed HTBI primers together with the Qiagen OneStep RT-PCR kit. A multiplex PCR was then performed as the second round. TCRdb re-derived calls from the multiplex PCR reads in MiXCR, one entry per CDR3 protein. Here the sample spans 650,000 to 900,000 distinct CDR3 sequences, about 44% being singletons.

The specimen sequenced was peripheral blood. The V call is TRBV20-1, the J call TRBJ2-7; 8 bases map to TRBD2. The receptor was derived from an adult man with Graves' ophthalmopathy. The CDR3 region has the DNA TGCAGTGCTAATGTAGCGGGGAGAGGGGAGCAGTACTTC. Translated, it gives CSANVAGRGEQYF.